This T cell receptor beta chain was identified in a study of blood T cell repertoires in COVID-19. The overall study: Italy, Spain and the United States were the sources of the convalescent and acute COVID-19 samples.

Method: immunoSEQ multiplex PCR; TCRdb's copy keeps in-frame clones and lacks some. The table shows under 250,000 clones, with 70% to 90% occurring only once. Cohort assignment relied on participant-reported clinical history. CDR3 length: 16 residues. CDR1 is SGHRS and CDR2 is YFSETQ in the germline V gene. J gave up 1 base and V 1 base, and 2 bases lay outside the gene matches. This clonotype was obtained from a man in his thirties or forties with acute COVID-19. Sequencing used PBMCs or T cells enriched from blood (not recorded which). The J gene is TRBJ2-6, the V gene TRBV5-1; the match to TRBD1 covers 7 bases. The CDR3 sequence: CASSLTGVSGANVLTF. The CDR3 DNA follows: TGCGCCAGCAGCTTGACAGGGGTTTCTGGGGCCAACGTCCTGACTTTC. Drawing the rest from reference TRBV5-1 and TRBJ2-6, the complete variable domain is KAGVTQTPRYLIKTRGQQVTLSCSPISGHRSVSWYQQTPGQGLQFLFEYFSETQRNKGNFPGRFSGRQFSNSRSEMNVSTLELGDSALYLCASSLTGVSGANVLTFGAGSRLTVL.